The next 17 T cell receptor beta chains were all read from a single sample in a study of CXCR3 chemokines and chemotherapy response in bladder cancer. From the PCR reads, TCRdb called clonotypes with MiXCR, one entry per CDR3 protein. The table lists under 3,500 distinct CDR3 sequences, roughly a quarter of them singletons. This sample was taken from a patient whose treatment included neoadjuvant chemotherapy. The receptors come from a human donor with bladder cancer that did not respond to neoadjuvant chemotherapy.

This clonotype is labeled as medium-sized. V usage is TRBV6-5 and J usage is TRBJ2-3, with a possible D match to TRBD1 (5 bases). The CDR3 covers 14 residues. The germline CDR1 and CDR2 sequences are MNHEY and SVGAGI. V shed 2 bases and J shed 2 bases, with 8 bases lying between them. For the CDR3, the DNA is TGTGCCAGCAGTTACAGGGGAACCACAGATACGCAGTATTTT. Its protein is CASSYRGTTDTQYF.

The chain joins TRBV6-2 or TRBV6-3 to TRBJ2-3; D uncertain. Germline V CDR1 and CDR2: MNHEY, SVGEGT. The V gene lost 3 bases and the J gene lost 6 bases, with 10 bases spanning the gap. The CDR3 runs to 13 residues. CDR3 amino acids: CASSYTTGDTQYF. CDR3 nucleotides: TGTGCCAGCAGTTATACCACCGGGGATACGCAGTATTTT.

This rearrangement joins TRBV6-1 to TRBJ2-7; D perhaps matches TRBD1 (5 bases). The CDR3 sequence is 14 residues long. V dropped 1 base and J dropped 4 bases, with 11 bases sitting between them. Germline values: CDR1 MNHNS, CDR2 SASEGT. For the CDR3, the DNA is TGTGCCAGCAGTGAAGGGGCAGGGATTTACGAGCAGTACTTC. It codes for CASSEGAGIYEQYF.

About this clonotype itself: A single base separates this from a much larger clone, so it may be a read error. V gene TRBV19 combines with J gene TRBJ2-7; possibly TRBD1 or TRBD2 for D (5 bases each). The CDR3 spans 15 residues. The V gene's germline CDR1 is LNHDA and CDR2 SQIVND (reference sequence). The CDR3 nucleotides read TGTACCAGTAGTATCGAGGGGCGAGGAGCCTACGAGCAGTACTTC. This gives the protein CTSSIEGRGAYEQYF. The whole variable domain, remainder taken from reference TRBV19 and TRBJ2-7, is DGGITQSPKYLFRKEGQNVTLSCEQNLNHDAMYWYRQDPGQGLRLIYYSQIVNDFQKGDIAEGYSVSREKKESFPLTVTSAQKNPTAFYLCTSSIEGRGAYEQYFGPGTRLTVT.

This sequence joins TRBV15 and TRBJ2-3; TRBD2 matches 13 bases. This CDR3 contains 14 residues. V lost 6 bases, J lost 3 bases, and 0 bases stayed unmatched. CDR1 LNHNV and CDR2 YYDKDF come from the germline V gene (reference sequence). The CDR3 is CATRTSGGTDTQYF. The DNA for the CDR3 is TGTGCCACCAGGACTAGCGGGGGGACAGATACGCAGTATTTT. The whole variable domain, remainder taken from reference TRBV15 and TRBJ2-3, is DAMVIQNPRYQVTQFGKPVTLSCSQTLNHNVMYWYQQKSSQAPKLLFHYYDKDFNNEADTPDNFQSRRPNTSFCFLDIRSPGLGDTAMYLCATRTSGGTDTQYFGPGTRLTVL.

This clonotype was counted many times. CDR3 nucleotide sequence: TGCAGTGCTAGGCCTGGGACAGGACAAGAGACCCAGTACTTC. Its translation: CSARPGTGQETQYF. The J gene is TRBJ2-5, the V gene TRBV20-1, with TRBD1 matching over 8 bases. The germline gives CDR1 DFQATT, CDR2 SNEGSKA (reference sequence). J was trimmed by 2 bases and V by 3 bases; bases with no gene match: 5. The CDR3 loop spans 14 amino acids.

The chain links TRBV6-6 to TRBJ2-7; TRBD1 matches at 8 bases. The CDR3 loop spans 18 amino acids. CDR1 and CDR2 from the germline V gene are MNHNY and SVGAGI (reference sequence). The V segment lost 5 bases and the J segment 5 bases; nucleotides outside the gene matches: 20. Here the CDR3 DNA reads TGTGCCAGCAGTCCTAGGGGCTCCGGGACAGGTAGATCTAACGAGCAGTACTTC. Its protein is CASSPRGSGTGRSNEQYF.

This clonotype came up many times. V usage is TRBV12-3 or TRBV12-4 and J usage is TRBJ1-1; D might be TRBD1 (5 bases). The CDR3 sequence is 14 residues long. Trimming left V 3 bases short and J 1 base short, with 9 bases between. The CDR3 reads CASSFIRANTEAFF. CDR3 DNA sequence: TGTGCCAGCAGTTTTATCAGGGCGAACACTGAAGCTTTCTTT.

A few counts support this clonotype. The rearrangement uses TRBV4-2 and TRBJ2-7; D not resolved. Germline CDR1 is LGHNA and CDR2 is YNFKEQ. The CDR3 is made up of 14 amino acids. V was pared by 4 bases and J by 2 bases, with 12 bases between. The CDR3 region is CASSPRTPAYEQYF. DNA for the CDR3: TGTGCCAGCAGCCCCCGGACGCCCGCCTACGAGCAGTACTTC.

Judged by abundance, this clonotype is medium-sized. V gene TRBV7-9 combines with J gene TRBJ1-4, with TRBD1 matching 8 bases. CDR3 length equals 14 residues. CDR1 and CDR2 from the germline V gene are SEHNR and FQNEAQ (reference sequence). With 6 bases clipped from V and 7 bases from J, the junction kept 7 bases outside the gene matches. The CDR3 spells CASRRQGTGEKLFF. DNA of the CDR3: TGTGCCAGCAGAAGACAGGGGACGGGTGAAAAACTGTTTTTT.

This clonotype has at least ten counts. The chain employs TRBV20-1 and TRBJ2-5, with TRBD1 identical over 8 bases. The CDR3 is 14 amino acids. Germline V lookup: CDR1 DFQATT, CDR2 SNEGSKA (reference sequence). J lost 3 bases, V lost 3 bases, and 6 bases had no gene match. The CDR3 loop is CSASGQGGKETQYF. The CDR3 DNA follows: TGCAGTGCTAGTGGACAGGGTGGCAAAGAGACCCAGTACTTC.

In its sample, this clonotype is medium-sized. This sequence joins TRBV19 and TRBJ1-5; D not resolved. The V gene's germline CDR1 is LNHDA and CDR2 SQIVND (reference sequence). The CDR3 spans 17 residues. V shed 5 bases and J shed 0 bases, with 17 bases lying between them. CDR3 DNA: TGTGCCAGTAGTGGAGAGAGGTCATCAAATAGCAATCAGCCCCAGCATTTT. Translation: CASSGERSSNSNQPQHF.

By sample share, this clonotype is medium-sized. The CDR3 sequence is CASSVWWMASNWLGYTF. DNA for the CDR3: TGTGCCAGCAGCGTGTGGTGGATGGCGAGTAACTGGCTTGGCTACACCTTC. J is TRBJ1-2 and V is TRBV5-6; no reliable D call. Germline values: CDR1 SGHDT, CDR2 YYEEEE. V shed 4 bases and J shed 7 bases, with 26 bases lying between them. This CDR3 is 17 amino acids long.

This clonotype was counted a few times. V and J are TRBV2 and TRBJ2-5, with TRBD1 identical over 8 bases. V trimming: 2 bases; J trimming: 2 bases; junction bases outside the gene matches: 7. This CDR3 has 16 residues. In germline, CDR1 is SNHLY, CDR2 FYNNEI. The CDR3 DNA follows: TGTGCCAGCAGTGAACTGGACAGGGCACAACAAGAGACCCAGTACTTC. It is translated as CASSELDRAQQETQYF.

This clonotype was observed at least ten times. The chain links TRBV6-2 or TRBV6-3 to TRBJ2-7; D assignment may be TRBD1 or TRBD2 (6 bases each). Germline V gene data show CDR1 as MNHEY and CDR2 as SVGEGT. The CDR3 covers 17 residues. V was shortened by 2 bases and J by 2 bases, with 19 bases between the two germline ends. This CDR3 reads CASSYEDGGGIAYEQYF. Written as DNA, the CDR3 is TGTGCCAGCAGTTACGAAGATGGAGGGGGGATAGCCTACGAGCAGTACTTC.

V gene TRBV27 combines with J gene TRBJ2-3; TRBD2 matches at 8 bases. The CDR3 contains 15 residues. Trimming cost V 3 bases and J 4 bases; bases outside gene matches: 6. Germline CDR1 reads MNHEY; CDR2 reads SMNVEV (reference sequence). The CDR3 DNA follows: TGTGCCAGCAGTTTTATAGCGGGGCCCCCAGATACGCAGTATTTT. It translates to CASSFIAGPPDTQYF.

This clonotype has at least ten counts. The CDR3 DNA reads as TGTGCCAGTAGTATAGGGAATCAGCCCCAGCATTTT. This translates into CASSIGNQPQHF. J is TRBJ1-5 and V is TRBV19; D call uncertain. The V and J ends lost 1 base and 4 bases respectively, with 2 bases between them. The CDR3 consists of 12 residues. Germline V lookup: CDR1 LNHDA, CDR2 SQIVND (reference sequence).